The following is a T cell receptor beta chain sequence with its context. Its specificity is unknown. Some clones are missing from TCRdb's copy, which holds only in-frame ones; the method was immunoSEQ multiplex PCR. This sample has 45,000 to 65,000 clones, with approximately 89% found just once. The CDR3 extends over 17 amino acids. Germline lookup yields CDR1 SNHLY and CDR2 FYNNEI. V shed 3 bases and J shed 3 bases, with 20 bases lying between them. The donors were part of the roughly 120-subject validation cohort, which stood apart from the approximately 640-subject first cohort. The source of the sample is a study of cytomegalovirus exposure and HLA in healthy donors. Study background: The same platform was used for the roughly 120 validation repertoires and the approximately 700 first-cohort repertoires, a later analysis reported.

Study-wide findings and caveats: In vitro checks showed that a few CMV-associated chains really do target CMV antigens. A list of more than 150 TCR beta chains associated with cytomegalovirus was given.

This rearrangement joins TRBV2 to TRBJ2-5, with D possibly TRBD2 on 7 matching bases. The receptor was isolated from a woman younger than 30 in good health and CMV-seropositive. Sequenced sample: PBMCs. The CDR3, as DNA: TGTGCCAGCAGTGAGGTCGGGGGGCGGATGTCCAAAGAGACCCAGTACTTC. It is translated as CASSEVGGRMSKETQYF.